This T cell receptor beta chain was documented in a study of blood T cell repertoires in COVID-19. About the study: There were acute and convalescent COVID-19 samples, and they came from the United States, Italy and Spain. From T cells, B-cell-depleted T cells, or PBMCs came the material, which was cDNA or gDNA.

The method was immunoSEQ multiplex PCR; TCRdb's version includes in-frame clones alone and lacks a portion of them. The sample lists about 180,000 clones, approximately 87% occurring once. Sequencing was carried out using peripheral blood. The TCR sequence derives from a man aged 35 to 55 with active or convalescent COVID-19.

The CDR3 DNA reads as TGTGCCAGCAGCCAGGCGGGACAGGGGGCTCACGGGATCGGCTACACCTTC. Protein sequence: CASSQAGQGAHGIGYTF. The gene calls are TRBV21-1 and TRBJ1-2; TRBD1 reflects the table's D call only, with no check against the DNA. TRBV21-1 is an annotated pseudogene. This CDR3 contains 17 residues.